These 10 T cell receptor beta chains originate from one sample sequenced in a study of cytomegalovirus exposure and HLA in healthy donors. With 60 Vbeta and 13 Jbeta primers, the PCR was carried out. Only in-frame clones appear in the TCRdb table, and some are missing; sequencing was by immunoSEQ multiplex PCR. The sample has about 76,000 clones; roughly 85% are singletons. Sequencing used PBMCs. The receptors were gathered from a man aged 25 to 40 in good health and CMV-seronegative.

This chain uses TRBV30 with TRBJ2-6; 9 bases are shared with TRBD1. The CDR3 has 16 amino acids. Germline CDR1 GTSNPN, CDR2 SVGIG (reference sequence). V lost 2 bases to trimming and J lost 7 bases; unmatched junction nucleotides: 9. The CDR3 spells CAWSPQGANFANVLTF. The CDR3 DNA follows: TGTGCCTGGAGTCCACAGGGGGCGAACTTTGCCAACGTCCTGACTTTC. Full variable domain (missing parts from reference TRBV30 and TRBJ2-6): SQTIHQWPATLVQPVGSPLSLECTVEGTSNPNLYWYRQAAGRGLQLLFYSVGIGQISSEVPQNLSASRPQDRQFILSSKKLLLSDSGFYLCAWSPQGANFANVLTFGAGSRLTVL.

This chain connects TRBV7-2 to TRBJ2-7, with 9 bases identical to TRBD2. This CDR3 has 15 residues. In germline, CDR1 is SGHTA, CDR2 FQGNSA. The V gene end was trimmed by 1 base and the J gene end by 2 bases; junction bases not matched to a gene: 3. The CDR3 reads CASSLEGGRAYEQYF. In DNA, the CDR3 is TGTGCCAGCAGCTTAGAAGGCGGGAGGGCCTACGAGCAGTACTTC.

With regard to this clone: The germline gene is not matched at one end of the junction; a read error may be the cause. This chain joins TRBV7-9 and TRBJ1-4, with 9 bases aligning to TRBD1. The germline V gene encodes CDR1 SEHNR and CDR2 FQNEAQ (reference sequence). The CDR3 has 15 residues. This chain's CDR3 is CSSRPGQGTNEKLFF. In DNA, the CDR3 is TGTTCCAGCAGACCCGGACAGGGGACTAATGAAAAACTGTTTTTT.

V and J are TRBV29-1 and TRBJ2-7; 8 bases match TRBD1. V shed 4 bases and J 7 bases; nucleotides not matched to a gene: 12. The CDR3 totals 14 residues. The germline gives CDR1 SQVTM, CDR2 ANQGSEA. This CDR3 is CSVALGTGTQEQYF. In DNA, the CDR3 is TGCAGCGTTGCCCTCGGGACAGGAACCCAAGAGCAGTACTTC.

This clone came up a few times. The chain is built from TRBV6-1 and TRBJ2-7, with D tentatively TRBD1 (6 bases). The V end lost 5 bases, the J end lost 0 bases, and 8 bases lay between the germline ends. The CDR3 has 13 amino acids. Germline CDR1 and CDR2: MNHNS and SASEGT. Here the CDR3 reads CASSRQDSYEQYF. The CDR3 DNA sequence: TGTGCCAGCAGTCGACAGGACTCCTACGAGCAGTACTTC.

This chain uses TRBV4-1 with TRBJ2-1, with D possibly TRBD2 on 6 matching bases. The CDR3 is 16 amino acids. The germline V and J ends were trimmed by 1 base and 12 bases, with 22 bases remaining between them. Germline V CDR1 and CDR2: MGHRA, YSYEKL. Written as DNA, the CDR3 is TGCGCCAGCAGCCAAGGTTCTCTGGTGAAGCTTAGCGGGCAGTTCTTC. Its protein is CASSQGSLVKLSGQFF.

This clone appeared a few times. This chain connects TRBV4-1 to TRBJ2-7; D is undetermined. Trimming took off 0 bases at V and 4 bases at J, with 10 bases between the two ends. This CDR3 region has 14 residues. CDR1 and CDR2 (germline): MGHRA, YSYEKL. This chain's CDR3 is CASSQEGSRYEQYF. Here the CDR3 DNA reads TGCGCCAGCAGCCAAGAAGGCAGCAGGTACGAGCAGTACTTC.

The genes are TRBV6-1 and TRBJ2-3, with TRBD2 as a possible D gene (5 bases). The germline gives CDR1 MNHNS, CDR2 SASEGT. This CDR3 has 15 amino acids. Trimming left V 2 bases short and J 1 base short, with 10 bases between. The CDR3 DNA sequence: TGTGCCAGCAGTGAAATTCGGGGTGGCACAGATACGCAGTATTTT. As protein: CASSEIRGGTDTQYF.

The chain links TRBV6-4 to TRBJ2-2; no clear D gene. The CDR3 is made up of 15 amino acids. Between the trimmed V and J ends, which lost 3 bases and 4 bases, there was a span of 12 bases. The germline V gene has CDR1 MRHNA and CDR2 SNTAGT. The CDR3 bases are TGTGCCAGCAGTGAAGCTAGTTCGGGCACCGGGGAGCTGTTTTTT. Translation gives CASSEASSGTGELFF.

CDR3 coding DNA: TGTGCCAGCAGCCCGCAGGGGGCCACTCCAAATTCACCCCTCCACTTT. It specifies CASSPQGATPNSPLHF. V usage is TRBV7-2 and J usage is TRBJ1-6; 8 positions agree with TRBD1. Losses at the gene ends were 5 bases for V and 7 bases for J; bases not matched to a gene: 10. Germline values: CDR1 SGHTA, CDR2 FQGNSA. The CDR3 contains 16 residues.